This T cell receptor beta chain was captured by sequencing in a study of T cell responses to AZD1222 COVID-19 vaccine. Study-level results: A mostly white British donor set with more females was recruited, and clonal diversity was possibly underestimated. Spike-specific TCR breadth rose after two AZD1222 doses, and depth rose as well.

As regards this clone: Its antigen is still unknown.

The germline gives CDR1 LNHDA, CDR2 SQIVND (reference sequence). This CDR3 is built from 11 residues. V gave up 10 bases and J gave up 1 base, with 5 bases separating them. Pooled in the analysis were second doses at about 4 or about 12 weeks. Generated by immunoSEQ multiplex PCR, the TCRdb table keeps only in-frame clones and is missing some. The data hold over 85,000 clones, with about 95% observed a single time. This receptor was obtained from an adult who received the AZD1222 COVID-19 vaccine. The chain couples TRBV19 to TRBJ2-1, with D unclear. Sequencing was performed on peripheral blood, taken 28 days after the second AZD1222 dose. The CDR3 spells CATRSYNEQFF. Written as DNA, the CDR3 is TGTGCCACTCGGTCCTACAATGAGCAGTTCTTC. Filled out from reference TRBV19 and TRBJ2-1, the complete variable domain reads DGGITQSPKYLFRKEGQNVTLSCEQNLNHDAMYWYRQDPGQGLRLIYYSQIVNDFQKGDIAEGYSVSREKKESFPLTVTSAQKNPTAFYLCATRSYNEQFFGPGTRLTVL.